The 29 T cell receptor beta chains reported below all come from one sample, sequenced in a study of CD8 T cells in ankylosing spondylitis (dated by TCRdb to between 2016 and 2019). The library was built by means of 5' RACE. Sequencing relied on an Illumina HiSeq 2500. The public sequencing data were trimmed at Q25 with fastp and processed into clonotypes with MiXCR by TCRdb, which kept only in-frame beta chains. Every CDR3 protein is listed once, alongside the most common genes and DNA of its rows. The sample profile shows about 240,000 distinct CDR3 sequences; about 11% of them were found once. In total, the top ten clones hold 6% to 7.5% of the sample. Sequences were obtained from blood, either unsorted or a sorted T cell fraction (not recorded which). The source is a male donor with ankylosing spondylitis or in good health (not recorded which).

This rearrangement joins TRBV4-1 to TRBJ2-1; tentatively, D is TRBD2 (6 bases). V lost 0 bases and J 4 bases, leaving 13 bases between the germline ends. The CDR3 covers 16 residues. Germline assignment: CDR1 MGHRA and CDR2 YSYEKL. CDR3 amino acids: CASSQEEAGGYNEQFF. The CDR3 DNA sequence: TGCGCCAGCAGCCAAGAAGAAGCGGGCGGGTACAATGAGCAGTTCTTC.

This clonotype has more than one count but fewer than ten. The chain is built from TRBV18 and TRBJ2-2; 13 bases fit TRBD2. The CDR3 totals 17 residues. Trimming removed 4 bases from V and 2 bases from J; junction bases left unmatched: 4. Germline V gene sequence: CDR1 KGHSH, CDR2 LQKENI. The CDR3 loop is CASSLGTSGANTGELFF. In DNA, the CDR3 is TGTGCCAGCTCACTCGGGACTAGCGGGGCAAACACCGGGGAGCTGTTTTTT.

This clonotype has a handful of counts. This rearrangement joins TRBV29-1 to TRBJ2-2; D not resolved. This CDR3 is 14 amino acids long. CDR1 is SQVTM and CDR2 is ANQGSEA in the germline V gene. V lost 4 bases, J lost 1 base, and 10 bases lay in between. DNA of the CDR3: TGCAGCGTTGGTCAGGCAGGGAACACCGGGGAGCTGTTTTTT. Translated: CSVGQAGNTGELFF.

The chain combines TRBV7-9 with TRBJ1-1, with a tentative D call TRBD1 (6 bases). Trimming shortened V by 5 bases and J by 4 bases, and 17 bases separated the two germline ends. Germline V gives CDR1 SEHNR, CDR2 FQNEAQ (reference sequence). The CDR3 runs 15 residues. CDR3 nucleotide sequence: TGTGCCAGCAGCCCCTCAAACAGGGTTAGCACTGAAGCTTTCTTT. This translates into CASSPSNRVSTEAFF.

This chain connects TRBV7-9 to TRBJ1-2, with D tentatively TRBD1 (5 bases). V lost 2 bases to trimming and J lost 8 bases, with 15 bases between them. This CDR3 has 14 amino acids. Per the germline V gene, CDR1 is SEHNR and CDR2 is FQNEAQ (reference sequence). The CDR3 DNA reads as TGTGCCAGCAGCTTAACGAGGGGCGCGGAGGGCTACACCTTC. As protein: CASSLTRGAEGYTF.

There are many counts of this clonotype. The chain links TRBV5-1 to TRBJ2-1, with 8 bases that match TRBD2. This CDR3 region has 16 residues. Germline V CDR1 and CDR2: SGHRS, YFSETQ. The V and J ends lost 0 bases and 1 base, in that order; junction bases with no gene match: 3. CDR3 protein: CASSLDSGGSYNEQFF. The CDR3 DNA reads as TGCGCCAGCAGCTTGGATTCGGGGGGGTCCTACAATGAGCAGTTCTTC.

There are a few counts of this clonotype. The CDR3 is CASSPMYTGYGANVLTF. CDR3 DNA: TGCGCCAGCAGCCCGATGTACACAGGGTATGGGGCCAACGTCCTGACTTTC. The V call is TRBV5-1, the J call TRBJ2-6; D might be TRBD1 (6 bases). CDR3 length: 17 residues. Deletions cut 4 bases from V and 3 bases from J, with 17 bases between. Germline V lookup: CDR1 SGHRS, CDR2 YFSETQ. Drawing the rest from reference TRBV5-1 and TRBJ2-6, the complete variable domain is KAGVTQTPRYLIKTRGQQVTLSCSPISGHRSVSWYQQTPGQGLQFLFEYFSETQRNKGNFPGRFSGRQFSNSRSEMNVSTLELGDSALYLCASSPMYTGYGANVLTFGAGSRLTVL.

This clonotype turned up a few times. The rearrangement joins TRBV6-1 to TRBJ1-5, with D possibly TRBD1 on 6 matching bases. Germline V gives CDR1 MNHNS, CDR2 SASEGT. This CDR3 has 15 residues. Trimming left V 6 bases short and J 3 bases short, with 15 bases between. The CDR3 DNA is TGTGCCAGCAGCCCCTTGGGGGGCTCCAATCAGCCCCAGCATTTT. It specifies CASSPLGGSNQPQHF.

The chain uses TRBV20-1 and TRBJ2-7; possible D gene TRBD2, 6 bases. Germline CDR1 reads DFQATT; CDR2 reads SNEGSKA (reference sequence). Trimming removed 5 bases at V and 1 base at J, with 30 bases between. The CDR3 extends over 19 amino acids. Here the CDR3 reads CSAPDGDYGLAYGSYEQYF. The DNA of the CDR3 is TGCAGTGCTCCTGACGGAGATTACGGCCTAGCGTATGGTTCCTACGAGCAGTACTTC.

The chain recombines TRBV7-2 with TRBJ2-1, with D possibly TRBD1 on 7 matching bases. CDR1 and CDR2 from the germline V gene are SGHTA and FQGNSA. The germline V and J ends were trimmed by 7 bases and 8 bases, with 21 bases remaining between them. CDR3 length: 15 residues. The CDR3 bases are TGTGCCAGCATACGATGGAGGGGGCAATACGATGAGCAGTTCTTC. It is translated as CASIRWRGQYDEQFF.

This clonotype appeared many times. The chain carries TRBV20-1 and TRBJ2-4; 8 positions match TRBD1. Per the germline V gene, CDR1 is DFQATT and CDR2 is SNEGSKA (reference sequence). The junction had 4 bases not matched to a gene; V was cut back by 4 bases and J by 8 bases. The CDR3 loop spans 12 amino acids. CDR3 residues: CSATDRGHIQYF. As DNA, the CDR3 is TGCAGTGCTACCGACAGGGGTCACATTCAGTACTTC.

This clonotype was picked up many times. The chain employs TRBV5-1 and TRBJ2-4, with D perhaps TRBD1 or TRBD2 (5 bases each). V dropped 3 bases and J dropped 7 bases, with 23 bases sitting between them. This CDR3 has 17 amino acids. Germline-derived CDR1 and CDR2 are SGHRS and YFSETQ. The CDR3: CASSSELTGPKGNIQYF. DNA of the CDR3: TGCGCCAGCAGCTCAGAGTTAACGGGGCCAAAGGGGAACATTCAGTACTTC.

This clonotype was detected ten times or more. V usage is TRBV5-5 and J usage is TRBJ2-2; no reliable D call. V was trimmed by 5 bases and J by 6 bases, leaving 11 bases between them. This CDR3 contains 13 residues. The germline CDR1 and CDR2 sequences are SGHKS and YYEKEE (reference sequence). The chain's CDR3 is CASSLAGPGELFF. CDR3 DNA sequence: TGTGCCAGCAGTTTAGCTGGTCCCGGGGAGCTGTTTTTT.

CDR3 amino acids: CASSRNGRDSFF. Here the CDR3 DNA reads TGTGCCAGCAGCCGTAATGGCCGGGACAGTTTTTTT. The V call is TRBV5-6, the J call TRBJ1-4; 7 bases map to TRBD1. Germline V lookup: CDR1 SGHDT, CDR2 YYEEEE. V lost 4 bases and J lost 17; bases outside the gene matches: 11. The length of the CDR3 is 12 residues.

The V and J genes are TRBV7-9 and TRBJ1-1, with D possibly being TRBD1 (6 bases). V was pared by 2 bases and J by 5 bases, with 12 bases between. Germline loops: CDR1 SEHNR, CDR2 FQNEAQ (reference sequence). The CDR3 contains 14 residues. DNA for the CDR3: TGTGCCAGCAGCTTACCGGGGGCAGGGACTGAAGCTTTCTTT. Translating gives CASSLPGAGTEAFF.

The table lists this clonotype with many counts. J is TRBJ2-2 and V is TRBV20-1; D perhaps matches TRBD1 (5 bases). Per germline, CDR1 DFQATT and CDR2 SNEGSKA (reference sequence). V lost 6 bases and J lost 2, with 16 bases in between. This CDR3 is built from 15 residues. The CDR3 is CSAPSTVLNTGELFF. Written as DNA, the CDR3 is TGCAGTGCCCCCTCGACAGTCCTTAACACCGGGGAGCTGTTTTTT.

A few counts support this clonotype. This sequence joins TRBV5-1 and TRBJ2-2; 11 nucleotides match TRBD2. The germline V gene encodes CDR1 SGHRS and CDR2 YFSETQ. With V trimmed by 2 bases and J by 0 bases, 6 bases remained unmatched. This CDR3 is built from 18 residues. CDR3 sequence: CASSFRLAGGTNTGELFF. The CDR3 DNA follows: TGCGCCAGCAGCTTTCGGCTAGCGGGAGGTACGAACACCGGGGAGCTGTTTTTT.

The gene calls are TRBV5-1 and TRBJ2-3, with D perhaps matching TRBD2 (6 bases). Per the germline V gene, CDR1 is SGHRS and CDR2 is YFSETQ. The CDR3 runs 16 residues. V lost 2 bases, J lost 2 bases, and 15 bases lay in between. The CDR3 sequence is CASSFGSAAITDTQYF. The CDR3 nucleotides read TGCGCCAGCAGCTTCGGGAGCGCCGCCATCACAGATACGCAGTATTTT.

Many counts were recorded for this clonotype. This chain connects TRBV5-1 to TRBJ2-7; D remains unclear. This CDR3 has 12 amino acids. Germline-derived CDR1 and CDR2 are SGHRS and YFSETQ. V lost 2 bases to trimming and J lost 6 bases, with 9 bases between them. CDR3 sequence: CASSFLNTEQYF. As DNA, the CDR3 is TGCGCCAGCAGCTTTCTGAACACCGAGCAGTACTTC.

This clonotype was counted many times. This chain uses TRBV28 with TRBJ1-1, with a possible D match to TRBD1 (5 bases). The germline CDR1 and CDR2 sequences are MDHEN and SYDVKM. The CDR3 contains 14 residues. Trimming pared 5 bases from V and 5 bases from J, leaving 15 bases between. DNA of the CDR3: TGTGCCAGCAGTCAACAGGTGGAAGTAACTGAAGCTTTCTTT. The encoded protein is CASSQQVEVTEAFF. The whole variable domain, remainder taken from reference TRBV28 and TRBJ1-1, is DVKVTQSSRYLVKRTGEKVFLECVQDMDHENMFWYRQDPGLGLRLIYFSYDVKMKEKGDIPEGYSVSREKKERFSLILESASTNQTSMYLCASSQQVEVTEAFFGQGTRLTVV.

This clonotype was seen repeatedly, ten times or more. The chain carries TRBV5-1 and TRBJ2-7; D might be TRBD2 (6 bases). The CDR3 consists of 13 residues. The V gene lost 4 bases and the J gene lost 3 bases, with 11 bases spanning the gap. Germline-derived CDR1 and CDR2 are SGHRS and YFSETQ. This CDR3 reads CASSRDLNYEQYF. The CDR3 coding sequence is TGCGCCAGCAGCCGGGACTTAAACTACGAGCAGTACTTC.

This clonotype has a count of ten or more. The chain links TRBV5-1 to TRBJ2-7; TRBD1 matches 8 bases. The V gene's germline CDR1 is SGHRS and CDR2 YFSETQ. This CDR3 is built from 15 residues. With 2 bases clipped from V and 4 bases from J, the junction kept 8 bases outside the gene matches. The CDR3 DNA is TGCGCCAGCAGCTTAAATAACAGGGGGTCATACGAGCAGTACTTC. Its translation: CASSLNNRGSYEQYF. The whole variable domain, filled in from reference TRBV5-1 and TRBJ2-7, reads KAGVTQTPRYLIKTRGQQVTLSCSPISGHRSVSWYQQTPGQGLQFLFEYFSETQRNKGNFPGRFSGRQFSNSRSEMNVSTLELGDSALYLCASSLNNRGSYEQYFGPGTRLTVT.

J is TRBJ2-2 and V is TRBV5-1, with a possible D match to TRBD2 (6 bases). The V and J ends lost 5 bases and 0 bases respectively, with 14 bases between them. The CDR3 is 16 residues long. From germline, CDR1 is SGHRS and CDR2 YFSETQ. The DNA for the CDR3 is TGCGCCAGCAGTCCCTACCGGGAGACGAACACCGGGGAGCTGTTTTTT. Translating it yields CASSPYRETNTGELFF.

This clonotype appeared a few times. This chain links TRBV4-2 with TRBJ1-2, with 8 bases that match TRBD1. J was trimmed by 6 bases and V by 3 bases; bases with no gene match: 12. The germline CDR1 and CDR2 sequences are LGHNA and YNFKEQ. This CDR3 spans 16 amino acids. CDR3 sequence: CASSHPTRGRLNGYTF. The CDR3 DNA is TGTGCCAGCAGCCACCCTACCAGGGGGCGCCTCAATGGCTACACCTTC.

This chain uses TRBV12-3 or TRBV12-4 with TRBJ2-1, with 10 positions matching TRBD1. V gave up 5 bases and J gave up 6 bases; unmatched junction bases: 10. CDR3 length: 16 amino acids. CDR3 bases: TGTGCCAGCAGTCACAGTCGGACAGGGGGTTTCAATGAGCAGTTCTTC. Residues: CASSHSRTGGFNEQFF.

The chain carries TRBV28 and TRBJ1-6; D gene unclear. Germline CDR1 MDHEN, CDR2 SYDVKM. The V end lost 5 bases, the J end lost 5 bases, and 10 bases lay between the germline ends. The CDR3 runs 14 residues. This chain's CDR3 is CASSPFLNNSPLHF. The DNA of the CDR3 is TGTGCCAGCAGTCCCTTTCTGAATAATTCACCCCTCCACTTT.

This clonotype was found many times. V usage is TRBV6-5 and J usage is TRBJ2-7, with D possibly TRBD2 on 7 matching bases. Trimming removed 2 bases from V and 4 bases from J, with 15 bases in between. The CDR3 length is 15 residues. The V gene's germline CDR1 is MNHEY and CDR2 SVGAGI. CDR3 sequence: CASSYQAGAQYEQYF. CDR3 nucleotide sequence: TGTGCCAGCAGTTACCAGGCGGGGGCCCAATACGAGCAGTACTTC.

This clonotype was counted ten times or more. The chain joins TRBV5-1 to TRBJ2-7, with TRBD2 identical over 11 bases. Per the germline V gene, CDR1 is SGHRS and CDR2 is YFSETQ. The CDR3 is 14 amino acids. J lost 3 bases, V lost 4 bases, and 3 bases had no gene match. CDR3 sequence: CASSGTSGYYEQYF. In DNA, the CDR3 is TGCGCCAGCAGCGGGACTAGCGGCTACTACGAGCAGTACTTC.

At least ten counts were recorded for this clonotype. The chain is built from TRBV20-1 and TRBJ2-5, with 7 bases identical to TRBD1. The ends lost 0 bases at V and 1 base at J; junction bases unmatched: 2. Germline values: CDR1 DFQATT, CDR2 SNEGSKA (reference sequence). This CDR3 has 14 residues. CDR3 DNA sequence: TGCAGTGCTAGAGACCGGGACAGCCAAGAGACCCAGTACTTC. Its protein product is CSARDRDSQETQYF.